This T cell receptor beta chain emerged from a study of response to subunit inactivated influenza vaccine. TCRdb passed the RT-PCR reads through MiXCR, listing each CDR3 protein once. The data show 650,000 to 800,000 distinct CDR3 sequences, approximately 13% seen once. Per germline, CDR1 DFQATT and CDR2 SNEGSKA (reference sequence). The J segment lost 9 bases and the V segment lost 0 bases, leaving 10 bases of the junction unmatched. CDR3 length equals 15 residues. Findings and limits, study-wide: Researchers suggested that each seasonal influenza vaccination recruits few new T cells.

This clonotype was found a few times. Its specificity is unknown. The clonotype was recovered from a man in his fifties or sixties who received an inactivated influenza vaccine. This chain uses TRBV20-1 with TRBJ2-7; TRBD2 aligns across 11 bases. Sequences were derived from PBMCs from blood, sampled 14 to 15 days before vaccination. The CDR3 sequence: CSARERSSGRRGQYF. In DNA, the CDR3 is TGCAGTGCTAGAGAAAGGTCTAGCGGGAGGCGCGGGCAGTACTTC.